This TCR beta chain was captured by sequencing in a study of shared clonotypes between healthy human individuals. Data came from immunoSEQ multiplex PCR; TCRdb stores just in-frame clones and leaves some out. Among approximately 2.5 million clones listed, around nine tenths were seen once. CDR1 and CDR2 (germline): SNHLY, FYNNEI. Trimming took 2 bases from V and 2 from J, leaving 8 bases between them. The CDR3 consists of 14 residues. Caucasian adults living in Nashville, Tennessee, provided all samples. The J gene is TRBJ2-3, the V gene TRBV2; the D gene is possibly TRBD2 (5 bases). The receptor was derived from a man between 18 and 35 years old in good health. The sample was naive CD4+ T cells sorted from blood. Subset defined: CD45RA+ positively selected. The CDR3 sequence is CASSERRATDTQYF. The DNA of the CDR3 is TGTGCCAGCAGTGAACGGCGGGCCACAGATACGCAGTATTTT. Full variable domain (missing parts from reference TRBV2 and TRBJ2-3): EPEVTQTPSHQVTQMGQEVILRCVPISNHLYFYWYRQILGQKVEFLVSFYNNEISEKSEIFDDQFSVERPDGSNFTLKIRSTKLEDSAMYFCASSERRATDTQYFGPGTRLTVL.